This note documents a single T cell receptor (beta chain) sequence. The antigen is not known. This entry is derived from a study of cytomegalovirus exposure and HLA in healthy donors. Study as a whole: In an earlier analysis, some 110 million unique TCR beta sequences were found from 150 million to 200 million T cells. Overall study results and limits: Being indistinguishable, some V segments were excluded, TRBV6-2 and TRBV6-3 among them. Researchers had no immune exposure information except CMV serostatus available. It was about 150 TCR beta chains that were listed as cytomegalovirus-associated.

The PCR employed 60 Vbeta primers together with 13 Jbeta primers. The protocol was immunoSEQ multiplex PCR, while the TCRdb copy is restricted to in-frame clones and leaves out a portion. Of more than 110,000 clones in the sample, around 77% were seen once. Trimming took 6 bases from V and 0 from J; bases not matched to a gene: 4. The germline gives CDR1 LGHNA, CDR2 YNFKEQ. This CDR3 is built from 15 residues. Sequencing was performed on PBMCs. This chain joins TRBV4-2 and TRBJ2-1, with TRBD2 matching over 8 bases. This receptor was identified in a woman aged 45-65 years in good health and CMV-seronegative. The CDR3 is CASSQLADSYNEQFF. The CDR3 region has the DNA TGTGCCAGCAGTCAACTAGCGGACTCCTACAATGAGCAGTTCTTC.